Listed below are T cell receptor beta chains from one sample, sequenced in a study of T cell repertoires in cytomegalovirus infection. The antigens of these receptors remain unknown. Using its own MiXCR run on the reads, TCRdb lists one record per CDR3 protein. The repertoire holds about 830,000 distinct CDR3 sequences, with 30% to 35% as singletons. Here the sequenced sample was cultured CD8+ T cells from PBMCs, taken from culture after CMV antigen stimulation. Receptors were obtained from a human donor in good health (CMV status not recorded). Some clones in this sample may be carry-over from other donors' samples. CDR3s include the opening cysteine and the closing phenylalanine or tryptophan. D genes are given only for firm matches. Rows give clone size only sometimes, using once, few, many, or a class for an expanded clone.

v_call	j_call	d_call	clone_size	cdr3_aa	cdr3_nt
TRBV19	TRBJ2-1	TRBD1	-	CASSGDSSYSEQFF	TGTGCCAGTAGTGGGGACAGCTCCTACAGTGAGCAGTTCTTC
TRBV9	TRBJ2-3	TRBD1	few	CASSLTGTTRTDTQYF	TGTGCCAGCAGCTTGACAGGGACCACACGCACAGATACGCAGTATTTT
TRBV2	TRBJ1-4	-	few	CASSELQGVATNEKLFF	TGTGCCAGCAGTGAATTACAGGGTGTCGCAACTAATGAAAAACTGTTTTTT
TRBV7-9	TRBJ2-1	TRBD2	many	CASSLSPGTSGPVSHNEQFF	TGTGCCAGCAGCTTATCCCCGGGGACTAGCGGGCCTGTGTCCCACAATGAGCAGTTCTTC
TRBV6-2/TRBV6-3	TRBJ2-2	-	-	CASSYSGSRVPFNTGELFF	TGTGCCAGCAGTTACTCAGGGTCAAGGGTTCCTTTCAACACCGGGGAGCTGTTTTTT
TRBV5-4	TRBJ1-4	TRBD1	few	CASSQSGQKNEKLFF	TGTGCCAGCAGCCAATCGGGACAGAAAAATGAAAAACTGTTTTTT
TRBV9	TRBJ1-2	TRBD1	-	CASSVSVSGQGAGYTF	TGTGCCAGCAGCGTATCGGTTTCTGGACAGGGGGCCGGCTACACCTTC
TRBV6-5	TRBJ2-2	-	few	CASSYSLDPNTGELFF	TGTGCCAGCAGTTACTCACTCGACCCGAACACCGGGGAGCTGTTTTTT
TRBV25-1	TRBJ1-5	-	-	CASSEFFPPEGQPQHF	TGTGCCAGCAGTGAATTTTTCCCGCCAGAGGGTCAGCCCCAGCATTTT
TRBV2	TRBJ2-5	-	-	CASSRDRKTQYF	TGTGCCAGCTCCCGGGACCGAAAGACCCAGTACTTC
TRBV27	TRBJ1-1	-	few	CASSLWGASTEAFF	TGTGCCAGCAGTTTATGGGGGGCGAGCACTGAAGCTTTCTTT
TRBV20-1	TRBJ2-5	TRBD2	-	CSATGTNQETQYF	TGCAGTGCAACCGGGACTAACCAAGAGACCCAGTACTTC
TRBV29-1	TRBJ2-2	-	once	CSVGTADPGELFF	TGCAGCGTAGGGACGGCGGATCCCGGGGAGCTGTTTTTT